In its sample, the clone carrying this TCR beta chain was seen many times. This sample stems from a study of CD8 T cells in ankylosing spondylitis. Each CDR3 protein gets one entry after TCRdb re-called the 5' RACE reads with MiXCR. The data show some 71,000 distinct CDR3 sequences, approximately 5% seen once. Germline-derived CDR1 and CDR2 are SGHRS and YFSETQ. V dropped 3 bases and J dropped 3; count of bases not matched to a gene: 8. This CDR3 region has 15 residues. Sequenced material: blood, either unsorted or a sorted T cell fraction (not recorded which). This chain connects TRBV5-1 to TRBJ1-1; 7 bases map to TRBD1. The clonotype comes from a male donor with ankylosing spondylitis or in good health (not recorded which). The CDR3 protein is CASSSPTGLDTEAFF. The CDR3 nucleotides read TGCGCCAGCAGCTCCCCGACAGGGTTGGACACTGAAGCTTTCTTT.